The entry below gives a single T cell receptor beta chain sequence along with its context. CDR1 is SNHLY and CDR2 is FYNNEI in the germline V gene. This CDR3 region has 16 residues. The V and J ends lost 8 bases and 7 bases, in that order; junction bases with no gene match: 9. The data stem from a study of cytomegalovirus exposure and HLA in healthy donors. The data were produced by immunoSEQ multiplex PCR, yet TCRdb's version contains in-frame clones alone and is incomplete. The data contain 300,000 to 400,000 clones, approximately 90% of them singletons. V gene TRBV2 combines with J gene TRBJ2-2; TRBD2 matches 14 bases. The source material was PBMCs. The receptor was isolated from a woman aged 18 to 35 in good health and CMV-seronegative. This CDR3 reads CASERTSGRIGGELFF. In DNA form, the CDR3 reads TGTGCCAGCGAGAGGACTAGCGGGAGGATCGGCGGGGAGCTGTTTTTT.